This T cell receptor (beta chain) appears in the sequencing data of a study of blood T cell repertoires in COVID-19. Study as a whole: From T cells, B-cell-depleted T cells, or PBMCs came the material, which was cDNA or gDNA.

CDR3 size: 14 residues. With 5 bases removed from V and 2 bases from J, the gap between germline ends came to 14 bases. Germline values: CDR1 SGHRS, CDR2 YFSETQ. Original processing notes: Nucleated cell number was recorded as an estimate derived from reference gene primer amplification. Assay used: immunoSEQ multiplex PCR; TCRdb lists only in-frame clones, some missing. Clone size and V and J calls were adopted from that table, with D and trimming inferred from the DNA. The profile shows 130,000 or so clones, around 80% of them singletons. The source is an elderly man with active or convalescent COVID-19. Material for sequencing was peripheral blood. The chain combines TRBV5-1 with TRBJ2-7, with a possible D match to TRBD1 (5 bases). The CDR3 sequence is CASRLTIGAYEQYF. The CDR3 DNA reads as TGCGCCAGCAGATTGACCATAGGGGCCTACGAGCAGTACTTC.